Shown below are 27 T cell receptor beta chains from a single sample sequenced in a study of blood T cell repertoires in COVID-19. Clones were read by immunoSEQ multiplex PCR, and TCRdb kept only the in-frame ones, dropping some. The profile covers some 270,000 clones, with about 86% appearing a single time and 3.4% taken by the ten largest. Sequencing used PBMCs or T cells enriched from blood (not recorded which). Every receptor here comes from a man aged 45-65 years who had recovered from COVID-19.

As regards this clone: One junction end does not reproduce the germline sequence, and a read error may be involved. V usage is TRBV28 and J usage is TRBJ1-1, with 7 bases fitting TRBD1. The CDR3 totals 14 residues. Germline V gives CDR1 MDHEN, CDR2 SYDVKM. As DNA, the CDR3 is TGTGCCGGTCGACAGGGCGTGGGGAACGCTGAAGCTTTCTTT. As protein: CAGRQGVGNAEAFF.

As for this clone: This sample includes further DNA sequences coding for the same CDR3. J is TRBJ2-3 and V is TRBV6-5; no clear D gene. This CDR3 region has 11 residues. V gave up 5 bases and J gave up 3 bases, with 3 bases separating them. The germline CDR1 and CDR2 sequences are MNHEY and SVGAGI. CDR3 DNA: TGTGCCAGCAGTCATACAGATACGCAGTATTTT. Its translation is CASSHTDTQYF.

CDR3 residues: CAWSVRWAGDYNEQFF. In nucleotides, the CDR3 is TGTGCCTGGAGTGTACGATGGGCGGGGGACTACAATGAGCAGTTCTTC. This chain joins TRBV30 and TRBJ2-1, with TRBD2 matching over 7 bases. The V gene's germline CDR1 is GTSNPN and CDR2 SVGIG (reference sequence). The CDR3 is 16 amino acids. The junction had 8 bases not matched to a gene; V was cut back by 0 bases and J by 3 bases.

The chain is built from TRBV2 and TRBJ2-7; TRBD1 aligns across 7 bases. Germline-derived CDR1 and CDR2 are SNHLY and FYNNEI. J gave up 7 bases and V 4 bases, and 10 bases lay outside the gene matches. CDR3 length: 14 residues. CDR3 DNA sequence: TGTGCCAGCAGTGCTACCCAGGGGGTGGGGGAGCAGTACTTC. Its protein is CASSATQGVGEQYF.

This chain uses TRBV12-5 with TRBJ2-2; 15 bases fit TRBD2. The CDR3 has 18 amino acids. Looked up from germline, CDR1 is LGHNT and CDR2 is FRNRAP. Losses at the gene ends were 2 bases for V and 6 bases for J; bases not matched to a gene: 7. In nucleotides, the CDR3 is TGTGCTAGTGGTTTGCCCTCCGGACTAGCGGGGGGGTCCGGGGAGCTGTTTTTT. It yields the protein CASGLPSGLAGGSGELFF. Together with reference TRBV12-5 and TRBJ2-2, the CDR3 gives the full variable domain: DARVTQTPRHKVTEMGQEVTMRCQPILGHNTVFWYRQTMMQGLELLAYFRNRAPLDDSGMPKDRFSAEMPDATLATLKIQPSEPRDSAVYFCASGLPSGLAGGSGELFFGEGSRLTVL.

The genes are TRBV5-6 and TRBJ2-5; TRBD2 might be the D (6 bases). Germline V gene data show CDR1 as SGHDT and CDR2 as YYEEEE. The ends were cut back, 4 bases at V and 7 bases at J, with 20 bases in the middle. The CDR3 runs 15 residues. CDR3 residues: CASSGGNTPLGTQYF. DNA of the CDR3: TGTGCCAGCAGCGGGGGGAACACCCCACTGGGGACCCAGTACTTC.

V is TRBV7-3 and J is TRBJ2-3; TRBD2 agrees at 12 bases. V lost 5 bases, J lost 6 bases, and 6 bases stayed unmatched. Germline CDR1 is SGHTA and CDR2 is FQGTGA. The CDR3 has 15 amino acids. The chain's CDR3 is CASSQTSGSWDTQYF. The CDR3 DNA is TGTGCCAGCAGCCAGACTAGCGGGAGTTGGGATACGCAGTATTTT.

The chain recombines TRBV5-4 with TRBJ2-7; 10 bases are a match to TRBD1. The germline gives CDR1 SGHNT, CDR2 YYREEE (reference sequence). Trimming removed 2 bases from V and 2 bases from J; junction bases left unmatched: 4. The CDR3 is 15 residues long. CDR3 coding DNA: TGTGCCAGCAGCTTCGACAGGGGGCCTACCTACGAGCAGTACTTC. This gives the protein CASSFDRGPTYEQYF.

The rearrangement joins TRBV5-1 to TRBJ2-1; D is possibly TRBD1 (6 bases). CDR1 and CDR2 from the germline V gene are SGHRS and YFSETQ. V lost 3 bases and J lost 1, with 11 bases in between. CDR3 length equals 15 residues. CDR3 nucleotide sequence: TGCGCCAGCAGCTCAATGGGGGCGTCCTACAATGAGCAGTTCTTC. Translation gives CASSSMGASYNEQFF. Supplemented by reference TRBV5-1 and TRBJ2-1, the full variable domain reads KAGVTQTPRYLIKTRGQQVTLSCSPISGHRSVSWYQQTPGQGLQFLFEYFSETQRNKGNFPGRFSGRQFSNSRSEMNVSTLELGDSALYLCASSSMGASYNEQFFGPGTRLTVL.

V gene TRBV4-3 combines with J gene TRBJ2-7; 10 positions agree with TRBD2. With V trimmed by 0 bases and J by 3 bases, 14 bases remained unmatched. The CDR3 is made up of 19 amino acids. Germline-derived CDR1 and CDR2 are LGHNA and YSLEER. CDR3 in amino acids: CASSQENLGASGGFYEQYF. The CDR3 DNA reads TGCGCCAGCAGCCAAGAGAACCTCGGCGCTAGCGGGGGTTTCTACGAGCAGTACTTC.

This sequence joins TRBV7-3 and TRBJ2-3; D is perhaps TRBD2 (7 bases). CDR1 and CDR2 (germline): SGHTA, FQGTGA. The CDR3 runs to 17 residues. The V end was cut by 4 bases, the J end by 2 bases, with 19 bases between. CDR3 nucleotide sequence: TGTGCCAGCAGCTCCTTGGAGAGGGGGACTACCACAGATACGCAGTATTTT. Amino acids: CASSSLERGTTTDTQYF.

V usage is TRBV15 and J usage is TRBJ2-4; D possibly corresponds to TRBD1 (5 bases). Germline V gene sequence: CDR1 LNHNV, CDR2 YYDKDF (reference sequence). The CDR3 runs 15 residues. V was shortened by 2 bases and J by 1 base, with 9 bases between the two germline ends. The CDR3 spells CATSRPRQAKNIQYF. In DNA, the CDR3 is TGTGCCACCAGCAGACCACGACAGGCCAAAAACATTCAGTACTTC.

This clone was detected only a few times. This chain connects TRBV7-8 to TRBJ2-4; TRBD1 matches 10 bases. V gave up 5 bases and J gave up 7 bases; unmatched junction bases: 11. The CDR3 is 16 amino acids. Germline loops: CDR1 SGHVS, CDR2 FQNEAQ. The CDR3 sequence is CASSPTTGGGGNIQYF. The CDR3 DNA follows: TGTGCCAGCAGCCCAACGACAGGGGGCGGTGGGAACATTCAGTACTTC.

The V call is TRBV24-1, the J call TRBJ1-5; 8 bases match TRBD1. Germline trimming cut 2 bases from V and 6 bases from J; bases unmatched to any gene: 8. The CDR3 contains 16 residues. Looked up from germline, CDR1 is KGHDR and CDR2 is SFDVKD. CDR3 protein: CATSDSSQGAVQPQHF. CDR3 DNA: TGTGCCACCAGTGATTCCTCTCAGGGGGCAGTTCAGCCCCAGCATTTT.

This CDR3 reads CASGTGGNEQFF. The CDR3 DNA sequence: TGCGCCAGCGGGACAGGGGGTAATGAGCAGTTCTTC. This chain joins TRBV5-1 and TRBJ2-1, with 11 bases that match TRBD1. CDR3 length equals 12 residues. The V gene's germline CDR1 is SGHRS and CDR2 YFSETQ. The V gene end was trimmed by 7 bases and the J gene end by 7 bases; junction bases not matched to a gene: 1.

This chain uses TRBV21-1 with TRBJ1-6; the listed D gene, TRBD1, was not tested against the DNA. TRBV21-1 is an annotated pseudogene. The CDR3 sequence is 19 residues long. CDR3 region: CASSKFETGGAIGNSPLHF. The CDR3 region has the DNA TGTGCCAGCAGCAAATTTGAGACAGGGGGCGCCATAGGCAATTCACCCCTCCACTTT.

The chain couples TRBV3-1 (or the pseudogene TRBV3-2) to TRBJ2-1; perhaps TRBD2 as D (5 bases). CDR3 length: 15 amino acids. Germline values: CDR1 LGHDT, CDR2 YNNKEL (reference sequence). V shed 4 bases and J shed 5 bases, with 15 bases lying between them. The CDR3 protein is CASSPSARAHNEQFF. In DNA form, the CDR3 reads TGTGCCAGCAGCCCCAGCGCGCGGGCGCACAATGAGCAGTTCTTC.

This rearrangement joins TRBV24-1 to TRBJ2-2; 11 bases fit TRBD2. Losses at the gene ends were 3 bases for V and 2 bases for J; bases not matched to a gene: 7. This CDR3 region has 18 residues. Germline V gene lookup returns CDR1 KGHDR and CDR2 SFDVKD. The CDR3 reads CATSDHPGLAVNTGELFF. The CDR3 nucleotides are TGTGCCACCAGTGATCACCCGGGACTAGCGGTAAACACCGGGGAGCTGTTTTTT.

This clone was counted once. This sequence joins TRBV5-6 and TRBJ2-1; possible D gene TRBD2, 5 bases. The length of the CDR3 is 15 residues. V was cut by 2 bases and J by 8 bases, with 17 bases left in between. CDR1 and CDR2 from the germline V gene are SGHDT and YYEEEE. This chain's CDR3 is CASSFEREISHEQFF. As DNA, the CDR3 is TGTGCCAGCAGCTTTGAAAGGGAGATAAGTCATGAGCAGTTCTTC.

The chain couples TRBV25-1 to TRBJ1-2; the D gene is possibly TRBD1 (5 bases). Trimming removed 7 bases from V and 5 bases from J, with 17 bases in between. The germline V gene encodes CDR1 MGHDK and CDR2 SYGVNS. The CDR3 loop spans 14 amino acids. In DNA form, the CDR3 reads TGTGCCAGCACTCGAATGGGGGGTTCATATGGCTACACCTTC. Translation gives CASTRMGGSYGYTF.

This chain connects TRBV5-4 to TRBJ1-2; 7 bases are a match to TRBD1. CDR3 size: 16 residues. CDR1 is SGHNT and CDR2 is YYREEE in the germline V gene (reference sequence). J was trimmed by 3 bases and V by 2 bases; bases with no gene match: 10. CDR3 nucleotides: TGTGCCAGCAGCTTACCAGACCCAGGGGGATACTATGGCTACACCTTC. This gives the protein CASSLPDPGGYYGYTF.

The rearrangement joins TRBV5-1 to TRBJ2-7; 9 bases fit TRBD1. V dropped 4 bases and J dropped 0; count of bases not matched to a gene: 5. The CDR3 is 15 residues long. The V gene's germline CDR1 is SGHRS and CDR2 YFSETQ. The CDR3 here is CASSRGQGISYEQYF. CDR3 sequence (DNA): TGCGCCAGCAGCCGGGGACAGGGTATCTCCTACGAGCAGTACTTC.

This rearrangement joins TRBV10-3 to TRBJ2-1; D is unresolved. With 0 bases removed from V and 6 bases from J, the gap between germline ends came to 12 bases. Germline CDR1 ENHRY, CDR2 SYGVKD. The CDR3 spans 15 residues. The CDR3: CAISESASTTNEQFF. In DNA, the CDR3 is TGTGCCATCAGTGAGTCGGCTAGTACTACCAATGAGCAGTTCTTC.

The chain joins TRBV7-8 to TRBJ1-2; TRBD1 is a possible D gene (6 bases). The CDR3 is 14 amino acids. The ends were cut back, 3 bases at V and 4 bases at J, with 12 bases in the middle. From germline, CDR1 is SGHVS and CDR2 FQNEAQ. The DNA of the CDR3 is TGTGCCAGCAGCTTGACTCAGGGGAGCTATGGCTACACCTTC. This gives the protein CASSLTQGSYGYTF.

V is TRBV5-1 and J is TRBJ1-4; D remains ambiguous. Germline CDR1 reads SGHRS; CDR2 reads YFSETQ. The CDR3 length is 14 residues. V was pared by 4 bases and J by 3 bases, with 10 bases between. CDR3 residues: CASSHTRPNEKLFF. The DNA for the CDR3 is TGCGCCAGCAGCCATACGAGGCCTAATGAAAAACTGTTTTTT.

The gene calls are TRBV5-4 and TRBJ2-7, with TRBD2 as a possible D gene (6 bases). Germline V gene data show CDR1 as SGHNT and CDR2 as YYREEE (reference sequence). V dropped 1 base and J dropped 5 bases, with 22 bases sitting between them. This CDR3 spans 17 amino acids. The CDR3 sequence: CASSLWGDPGLIHEQYF. For the CDR3, the DNA is TGTGCCAGCAGCTTGTGGGGGGATCCGGGCCTCATCCACGAGCAGTACTTC.

V is TRBV28 and J is TRBJ2-2; 10 nucleotides agree with TRBD2. V lost 7 bases and J lost 0; bases outside the gene matches: 2. Germline assignment: CDR1 MDHEN and CDR2 SYDVKM. The CDR3 covers 15 residues. CDR3 loop: CASNLAGANTGELFF. The CDR3 DNA is TGTGCCAGCAACCTAGCGGGAGCGAACACCGGGGAGCTGTTTTTT. Filled out from reference TRBV28 and TRBJ2-2, the complete variable domain reads DVKVTQSSRYLVKRTGEKVFLECVQDMDHENMFWYRQDPGLGLRLIYFSYDVKMKEKGDIPEGYSVSREKKERFSLILESASTNQTSMYLCASNLAGANTGELFFGEGSRLTVL.